Presented here are 2 T cell receptor beta chains from one specimen sequenced in a study of technical replicates of blood from several donors. Generated by immunoSEQ multiplex PCR, the TCRdb table keeps only in-frame clones and is missing some. The sample consists of tens of thousands of clones, around 94% of them appearing once. The sample consisted of T cells isolated from PBMCs. These TCRs come from a human donor in good health.

This chain connects TRBV10-1 to TRBJ2-2, with TRBD1 as a possible D gene (6 bases). Germline lookup yields CDR1 WNHNN and CDR2 SYGVQD (reference sequence). Trimming removed 6 bases at V and 1 base at J, with 9 bases between. This CDR3 region has 14 residues. CDR3 DNA: TGCGCCAGCAGATTGGACAGGAACACCGGGGAGCTGTTTTTT. Its protein product is CASRLDRNTGELFF.

The chain couples TRBV9 to TRBJ1-2, with 8 nucleotides matching TRBD1. Germline CDR1 reads SGDLS; CDR2 reads YYNGEE. This CDR3 has 14 amino acids. V dropped 0 bases and J dropped 3; count of bases not matched to a gene: 1. CDR3 nucleotide sequence: TGTGCCAGCAGCGTAGGACAGGGGTACTATGGCTACACCTTC. Its protein is CASSVGQGYYGYTF.